The entry below describes one T cell receptor beta chain. The source of the sample is a study of blood T cell repertoires in COVID-19. Data came from immunoSEQ multiplex PCR; TCRdb stores just in-frame clones and leaves some out. The table shows about 230,000 clones, with nearly 90% occurring only once. There are 14 residues in the CDR3. Germline V lookup: CDR1 SGHDT, CDR2 YYEEEE. V was pared by 1 base and J by 2 bases, with 9 bases between. This clonotype was obtained from a woman aged 30 to 39 with acute COVID-19. The chain joins TRBV5-6 to TRBJ1-1; possibly TRBD1 for D (5 bases). The sequencing input was PBMCs or T cells enriched from blood (not recorded which). CDR3 DNA: TGTGCCAGCAGCTTGCCGGGGGGAAACACTGAAGCTTTCTTT. Amino acid sequence: CASSLPGGNTEAFF.